This TCR beta chain emerged from a study of T-cell memory formation after mild COVID-19. The overall study: TCR clusters showed largely donor specificity. Regarding the study as a whole: Clones contracting across day 15 to 85 had a balanced CD4/CD8 profile; later expanding clones leaned CD4+. Cross-reactive memory appears to have joined, as suggested by some responding clones showing up in pre-infection memory.

This clonotype was seen more than once but under ten times. Its specificity is unknown. It was 5'RACE with constant-segment primers that produced the TCR alpha and TCR beta cDNA libraries, which carried sample barcodes and UMIs. One entry per CDR3 protein, called by TCRdb with MiXCR from the 5' RACE reads. The table includes around 300,000 distinct CDR3 sequences, roughly 13% detected once. This receptor was taken from a young man who had mild COVID-19 (a few samples of this study predate the infection). Cell type and time point are not known. The sequenced sample was PBMCs or a T cell subset sorted from them (not recorded which).

CDR3 loop: CASTHSGLNTGELFF. CDR3 DNA: TGTGCCAGCACCCACTCGGGACTTAACACCGGGGAGCTGTTTTTT. The chain is built from TRBV28 and TRBJ2-2; the D gene is possibly TRBD2 (6 bases). The germline gives CDR1 MDHEN, CDR2 SYDVKM. This CDR3 is 15 amino acids long. Trimming took 7 bases from V and 2 from J, leaving 14 bases between them.